This TCR beta chain was observed in a study of a mutant IDH1 vaccine in newly diagnosed glioma. The length of the CDR3 is 14 residues. Germline assignment: CDR1 SNHLY and CDR2 FYNNEI. Trimming removed 6 bases at V and 2 bases at J, with 11 bases between. The data were produced by immunoSEQ multiplex PCR, yet TCRdb's version contains in-frame clones alone and is incomplete. The table records under 150,000 clones, approximately 87% of them present only once. In its sample, this clone ranks as medium-sized. Its antigen is not known. This same CDR3 is encoded by further DNA sequences in the sample. The time point denotes: week 11, during vaccination. Every vaccination contained 300 ug of the mutant IDH1 20-mer peptide and was paired with topical imiquimod. Newly diagnosed WHO grade 3 or 4 IDH1-mutant, ATRX-lost astrocytomas were identified in the donors.

This chain uses TRBV2 with TRBJ1-3; the D gene is possibly TRBD1 (5 bases). The sequence was collected from a woman between 45 and 60 years old with glioma. Sequences were derived from PBMCs, sampled from a glioma patient whose treatment included an IDH1 peptide vaccine. The CDR3 DNA reads TGTGCCAGCAGACCCCAGGGACCTGGAAACACCATATATTTT. Its protein product is CASRPQGPGNTIYF.